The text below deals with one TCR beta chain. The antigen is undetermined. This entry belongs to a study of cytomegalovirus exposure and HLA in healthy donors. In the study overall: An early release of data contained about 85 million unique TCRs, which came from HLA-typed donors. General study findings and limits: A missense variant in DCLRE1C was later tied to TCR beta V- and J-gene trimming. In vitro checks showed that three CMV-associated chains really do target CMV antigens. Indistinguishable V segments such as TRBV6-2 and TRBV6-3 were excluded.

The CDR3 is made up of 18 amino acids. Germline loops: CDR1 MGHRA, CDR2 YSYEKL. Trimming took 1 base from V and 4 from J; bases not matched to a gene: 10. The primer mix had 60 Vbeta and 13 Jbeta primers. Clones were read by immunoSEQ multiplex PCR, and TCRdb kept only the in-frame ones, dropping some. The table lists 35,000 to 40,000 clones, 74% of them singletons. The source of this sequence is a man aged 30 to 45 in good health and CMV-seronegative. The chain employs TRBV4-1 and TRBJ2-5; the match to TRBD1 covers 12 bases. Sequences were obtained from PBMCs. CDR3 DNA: TGCGCCAGCAGCCAAGCTAGAGGGACAGGGGGCGGTGGAGAGACCCAGTACTTC. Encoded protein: CASSQARGTGGGGETQYF.